The 5 T cell receptor beta chains presented below share a single source sample, sequenced in a study of human T cells and chemical hapten exposure. Using its own MiXCR run on the RACE reads, TCRdb lists one record per CDR3 protein. This table holds over 130,000 distinct CDR3 sequences, about 10% found once. Time point given: patch test 2, 6 weeks after DPC sensitization. Treatment given: therapeutic diphenylcyclopropenone sensitization with weekly scalp DPC. The sequences come from whole blood, collected in connection with sensitization to the hapten diphenylcyclopropenone (DPC). These receptors were collected from a woman between 45 and 60 years old with alopecia areata. Some clones in this sample may be carry-over from other donors' samples.

This clonotype occurred many times. The gene calls are TRBV6-4 and TRBJ2-3; a weak D match, TRBD2 (5 bases). With 0 bases removed from V and 10 bases from J, the gap between germline ends came to 11 bases. The germline V gene encodes CDR1 MRHNA and CDR2 SNTAGT. This CDR3 contains 13 residues. CDR3 protein: CASSDSPGWAQYF. The CDR3 DNA is TGTGCCAGCAGTGACTCACCGGGATGGGCGCAGTATTTT.

This clonotype was counted a few times. V and J are TRBV29-1 and TRBJ2-5; D ambiguous. Germline assignment: CDR1 SQVTM and CDR2 ANQGSEA. V lost 3 bases and J 1 base, leaving 6 bases between the germline ends. The length of the CDR3 is 12 residues. CDR3 sequence reads: CSVDLSQETQYF. Here the CDR3 DNA reads TGCAGCGTTGATCTTAGCCAAGAGACCCAGTACTTC.

The rearrangement joins TRBV29-1 to TRBJ1-2; D ambiguous. CDR1 and CDR2 from the germline V gene are SQVTM and ANQGSEA. The CDR3 contains 10 residues. The CDR3 is CTAWGDGYTF. CDR3 in DNA: TGCACCGCCTGGGGAGATGGCTACACCTTC.

In this sample, this clonotype turned up many times. This sequence joins TRBV27 and TRBJ2-1; D is uncertain. The germline V gene has CDR1 MNHEY and CDR2 SMNVEV (reference sequence). This CDR3 is 16 amino acids long. The ends were cut back, 2 bases at V and 4 bases at J, with 15 bases in the middle. Written as DNA, the CDR3 is TGTGCCAGCAGTTTAGGGTCAGTAGAACGGTACAATGAGCAGTTCTTC. Translation: CASSLGSVERYNEQFF.

There are a few counts of this clonotype. V usage is TRBV5-5 and J usage is TRBJ2-3, with D uncertain. Germline CDR1 SGHKS, CDR2 YYEKEE (reference sequence). The CDR3 contains 14 residues. V dropped 2 bases and J dropped 3 bases, with 10 bases sitting between them. CDR3 protein: CASSLGPQTDTQYF. For the CDR3, the DNA is TGTGCCAGCAGCTTAGGACCCCAAACAGATACGCAGTATTTT.